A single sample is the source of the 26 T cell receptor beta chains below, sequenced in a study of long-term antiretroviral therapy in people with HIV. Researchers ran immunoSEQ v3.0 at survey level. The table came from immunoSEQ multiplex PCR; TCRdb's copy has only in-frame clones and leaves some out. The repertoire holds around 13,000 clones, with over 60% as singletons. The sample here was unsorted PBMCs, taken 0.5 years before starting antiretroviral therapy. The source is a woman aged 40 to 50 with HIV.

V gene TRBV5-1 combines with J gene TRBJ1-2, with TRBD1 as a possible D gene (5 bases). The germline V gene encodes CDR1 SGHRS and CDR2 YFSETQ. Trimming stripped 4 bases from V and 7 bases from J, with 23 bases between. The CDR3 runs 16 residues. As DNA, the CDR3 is TGCGCCAGCAGCCTGGAGTGGGGGGGAGGTGGTCGTGGCTACACCTTC. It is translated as CASSLEWGGGGRGYTF. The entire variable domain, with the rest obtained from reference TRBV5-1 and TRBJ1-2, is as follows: KAGVTQTPRYLIKTRGQQVTLSCSPISGHRSVSWYQQTPGQGLQFLFEYFSETQRNKGNFPGRFSGRQFSNSRSEMNVSTLELGDSALYLCASSLEWGGGGRGYTFGSGTRLTVV.

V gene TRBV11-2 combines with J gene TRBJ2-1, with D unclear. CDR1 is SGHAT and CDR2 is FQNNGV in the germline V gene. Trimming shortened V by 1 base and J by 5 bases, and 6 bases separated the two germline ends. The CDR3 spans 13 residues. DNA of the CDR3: TGTGCCAGCAGCTTAGTACTAAACAATGAGCAGTTCTTC. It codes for CASSLVLNNEQFF.

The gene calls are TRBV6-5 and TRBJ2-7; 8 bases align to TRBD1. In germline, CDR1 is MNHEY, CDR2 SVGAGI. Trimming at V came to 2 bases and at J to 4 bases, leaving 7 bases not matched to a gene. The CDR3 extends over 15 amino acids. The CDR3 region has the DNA TGTGCCAGCAGTTACCTCTCCCAGGGGGCTTACGAGCAGTACTTC. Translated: CASSYLSQGAYEQYF.

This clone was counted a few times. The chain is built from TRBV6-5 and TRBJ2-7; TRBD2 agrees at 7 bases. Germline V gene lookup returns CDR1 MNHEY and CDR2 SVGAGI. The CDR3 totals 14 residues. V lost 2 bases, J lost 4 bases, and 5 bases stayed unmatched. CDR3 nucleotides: TGTGCCAGCAGTTACAGGCGGGAGCTATACGAGCAGTACTTC. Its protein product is CASSYRRELYEQYF.

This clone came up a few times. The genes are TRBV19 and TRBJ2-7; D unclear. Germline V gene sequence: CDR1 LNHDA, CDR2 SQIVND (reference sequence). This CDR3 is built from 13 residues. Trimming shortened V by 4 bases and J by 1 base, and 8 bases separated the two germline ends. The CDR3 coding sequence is TGTGCCAGTAGTACATGGGTTTCCTACGAGCAGTACTTC. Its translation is CASSTWVSYEQYF. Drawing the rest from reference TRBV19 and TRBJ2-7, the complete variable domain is DGGITQSPKYLFRKEGQNVTLSCEQNLNHDAMYWYRQDPGQGLRLIYYSQIVNDFQKGDIAEGYSVSREKKESFPLTVTSAQKNPTAFYLCASSTWVSYEQYFGPGTRLTVT.

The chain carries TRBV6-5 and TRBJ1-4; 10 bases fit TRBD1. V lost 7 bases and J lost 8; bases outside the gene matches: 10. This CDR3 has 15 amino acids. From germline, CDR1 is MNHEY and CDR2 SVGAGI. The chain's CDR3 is CASKARDRGEEKLFF. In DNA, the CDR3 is TGTGCCAGCAAGGCTCGGGACAGGGGAGAGGAAAAACTGTTTTTT.

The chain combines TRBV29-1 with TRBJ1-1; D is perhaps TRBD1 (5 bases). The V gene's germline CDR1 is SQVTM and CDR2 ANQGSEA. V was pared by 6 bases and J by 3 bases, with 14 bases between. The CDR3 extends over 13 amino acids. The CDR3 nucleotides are TGCAGCGTGGCCGCGGGGCAGGACACTGAAGCTTTCTTT. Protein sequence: CSVAAGQDTEAFF.

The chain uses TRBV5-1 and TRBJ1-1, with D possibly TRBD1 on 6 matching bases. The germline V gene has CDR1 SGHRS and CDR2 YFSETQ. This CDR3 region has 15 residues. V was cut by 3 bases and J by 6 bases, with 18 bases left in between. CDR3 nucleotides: TGCGCCAGCAGCTCGGGGGACAACCTGGTCCCTGAAGCTTTCTTT. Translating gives CASSSGDNLVPEAFF.

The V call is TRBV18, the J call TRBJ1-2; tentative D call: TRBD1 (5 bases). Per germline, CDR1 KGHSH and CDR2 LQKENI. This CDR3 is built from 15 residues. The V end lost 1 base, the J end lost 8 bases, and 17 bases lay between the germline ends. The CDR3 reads CASSPRRLGVEGYTF. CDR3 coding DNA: TGTGCCAGCTCACCACGTCGTTTAGGGGTGGAGGGCTACACCTTC.

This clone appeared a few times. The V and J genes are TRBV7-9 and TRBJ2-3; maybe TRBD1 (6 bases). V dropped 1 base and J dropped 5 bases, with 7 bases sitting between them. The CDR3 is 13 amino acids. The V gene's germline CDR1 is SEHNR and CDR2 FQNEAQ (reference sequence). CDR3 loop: CASSLGRGDTQYF. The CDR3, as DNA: TGTGCCAGCAGCTTAGGCAGGGGAGATACGCAGTATTTT.

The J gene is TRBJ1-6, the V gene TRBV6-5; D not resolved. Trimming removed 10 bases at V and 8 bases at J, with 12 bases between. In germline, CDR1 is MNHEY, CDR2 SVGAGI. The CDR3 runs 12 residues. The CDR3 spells CATAAGDSPLHF. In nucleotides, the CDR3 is TGTGCCACCGCTGCCGGGGATTCACCCCTCCACTTT.

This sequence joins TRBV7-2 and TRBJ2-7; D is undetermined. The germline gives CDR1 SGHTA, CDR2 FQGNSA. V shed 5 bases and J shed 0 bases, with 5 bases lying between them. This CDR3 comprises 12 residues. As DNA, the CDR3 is TGTGCCAGCAGCCCAGGCTCCTACGAGCAGTACTTC. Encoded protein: CASSPGSYEQYF.

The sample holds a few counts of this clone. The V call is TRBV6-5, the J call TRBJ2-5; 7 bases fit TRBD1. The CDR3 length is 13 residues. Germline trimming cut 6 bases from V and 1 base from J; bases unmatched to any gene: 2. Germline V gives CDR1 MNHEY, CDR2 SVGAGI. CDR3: CASSGTVQETQYF. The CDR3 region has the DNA TGTGCCAGCAGCGGGACAGTCCAAGAGACCCAGTACTTC.

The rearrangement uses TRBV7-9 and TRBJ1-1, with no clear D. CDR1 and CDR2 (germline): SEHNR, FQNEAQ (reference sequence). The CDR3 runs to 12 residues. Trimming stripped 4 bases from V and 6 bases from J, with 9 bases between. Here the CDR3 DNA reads TGTGCCAGCAGCTCCCTCCGCGCTGAAGCTTTCTTT. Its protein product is CASSSLRAEAFF.

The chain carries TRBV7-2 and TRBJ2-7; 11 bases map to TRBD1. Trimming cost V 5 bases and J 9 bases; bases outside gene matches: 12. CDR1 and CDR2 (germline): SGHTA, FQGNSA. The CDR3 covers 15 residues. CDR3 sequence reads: CASSGRDRGFVGQYF. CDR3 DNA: TGTGCCAGCAGCGGCCGGGACAGGGGGTTTGTCGGGCAGTACTTC.

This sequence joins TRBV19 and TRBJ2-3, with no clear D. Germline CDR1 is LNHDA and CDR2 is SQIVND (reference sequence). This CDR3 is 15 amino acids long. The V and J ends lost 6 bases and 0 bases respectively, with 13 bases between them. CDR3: CASSGVVQSTDTQYF. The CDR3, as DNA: TGTGCCAGTAGCGGAGTAGTGCAGAGCACAGATACGCAGTATTTT.

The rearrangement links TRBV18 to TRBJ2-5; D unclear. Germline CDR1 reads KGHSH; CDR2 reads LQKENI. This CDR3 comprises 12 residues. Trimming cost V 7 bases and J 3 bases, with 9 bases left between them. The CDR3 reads CASFSLKETQYF. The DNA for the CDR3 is TGTGCCAGCTTCTCTCTTAAAGAGACCCAGTACTTC.

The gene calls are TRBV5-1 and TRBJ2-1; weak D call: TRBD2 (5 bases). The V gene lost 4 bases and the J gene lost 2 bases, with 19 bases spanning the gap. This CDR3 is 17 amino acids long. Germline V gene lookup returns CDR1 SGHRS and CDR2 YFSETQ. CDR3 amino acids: CASSPDSPSFAYNEQFF. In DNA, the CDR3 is TGCGCCAGCAGCCCGGACTCCCCTTCGTTTGCCTACAATGAGCAGTTCTTC.

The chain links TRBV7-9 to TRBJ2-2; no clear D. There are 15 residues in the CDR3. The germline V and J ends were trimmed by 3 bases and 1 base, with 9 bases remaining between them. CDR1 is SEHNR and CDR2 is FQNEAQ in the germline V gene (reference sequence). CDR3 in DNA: TGTGCCAGCAGCTTTTTGGCACGGAACACCGGGGAGCTGTTTTTT. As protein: CASSFLARNTGELFF.

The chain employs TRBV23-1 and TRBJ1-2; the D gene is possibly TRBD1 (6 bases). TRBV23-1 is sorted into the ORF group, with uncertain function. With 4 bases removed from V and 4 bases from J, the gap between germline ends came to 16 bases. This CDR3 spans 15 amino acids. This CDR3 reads CASSRHAGTTYGYTF. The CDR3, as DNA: TGCGCCAGCAGTCGCCATGCCGGGACAACCTATGGCTACACCTTC.

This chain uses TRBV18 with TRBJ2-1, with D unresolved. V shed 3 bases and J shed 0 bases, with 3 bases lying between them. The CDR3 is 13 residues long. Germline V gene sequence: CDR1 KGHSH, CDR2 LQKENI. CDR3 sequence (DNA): TGTGCCAGCTCACCCAGCTCCTACAATGAGCAGTTCTTC. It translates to CASSPSSYNEQFF.

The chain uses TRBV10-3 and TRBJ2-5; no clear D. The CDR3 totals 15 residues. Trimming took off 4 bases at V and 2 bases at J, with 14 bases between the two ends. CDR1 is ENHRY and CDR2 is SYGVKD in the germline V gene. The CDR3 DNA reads TGTGCCATCAGTGCGGCGGTGGACGGGCAAGAGACCCAGTACTTC. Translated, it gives CAISAAVDGQETQYF.

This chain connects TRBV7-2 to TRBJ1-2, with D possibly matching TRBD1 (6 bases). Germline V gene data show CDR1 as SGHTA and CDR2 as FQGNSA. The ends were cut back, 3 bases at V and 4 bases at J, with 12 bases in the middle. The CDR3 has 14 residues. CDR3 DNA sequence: TGTGCCAGCAGCTTGGGTGCAGGGGTCTATGGCTACACCTTC. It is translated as CASSLGAGVYGYTF.

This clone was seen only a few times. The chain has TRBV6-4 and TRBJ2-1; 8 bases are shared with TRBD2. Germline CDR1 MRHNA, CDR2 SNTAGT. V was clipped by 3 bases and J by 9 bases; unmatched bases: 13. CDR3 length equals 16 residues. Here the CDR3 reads CASSDSQTAGGGEQFF. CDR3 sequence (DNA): TGTGCCAGCAGTGATTCCCAGACCGCCGGGGGGGGTGAGCAGTTCTTC.

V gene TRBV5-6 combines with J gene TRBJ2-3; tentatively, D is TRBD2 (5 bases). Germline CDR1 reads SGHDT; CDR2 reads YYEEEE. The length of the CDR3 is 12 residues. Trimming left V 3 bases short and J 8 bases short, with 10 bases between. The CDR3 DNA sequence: TGTGCCAGCAGCTGGGGTGGAGGTACGCAGTATTTT. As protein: CASSWGGGTQYF.

CDR3 nucleotides: TGCGCCAGCAGCTCCACAGGGGGAAAAGAGACCCAGTACTTC. Its protein product is CASSSTGGKETQYF. V usage is TRBV5-1 and J usage is TRBJ2-5; 8 nucleotides line up with TRBD1. Germline CDR1 is SGHRS and CDR2 is YFSETQ. V lost 3 bases and J lost 3; bases outside the gene matches: 4. The CDR3 loop spans 14 amino acids.